The entry below describes one T cell receptor beta chain. Its antigen is currently unknown. The data were obtained in a study of cytomegalovirus exposure and HLA in healthy donors. Broader study findings: TRBV6-2, TRBV6-3 and some other V segments were unresolvable in 87-base-pair reads. Analyzed later, most CMV-associated TCR beta chains appeared HLA-restricted. Immune exposure information comprised only CMV serostatus. One variant, a missense change in DCLRE1C, was linked in a later analysis to TCR beta V- and J-gene trimming.

PCR used 60 Vbeta primers and 13 Jbeta primers. Here immunoSEQ multiplex PCR was the method, and the copy in TCRdb shows in-frame clones only, minus some. The sample records roughly 120,000 clones, roughly 63% being singletons. Trimming stripped 4 bases from V and 5 bases from J, with 11 bases between. The CDR3 has 13 amino acids. Per the germline V gene, CDR1 is MNHNS and CDR2 is SASEGT. The source of this sequence is a woman in her 70s in good health and CMV-seropositive. The chain employs TRBV6-1 and TRBJ1-2, with TRBD1 as a possible D gene (6 bases). Sequenced input: PBMCs. CDR3 nucleotide sequence: TGTGCCAGCAGTGGGGGGCAACAGTATGGCTACACCTTC. It translates to CASSGGQQYGYTF.